These T cell receptor beta chains were read from a single sample in a study of T cell responses to AZD1222 COVID-19 vaccine. Clones were read by immunoSEQ multiplex PCR, and TCRdb kept only the in-frame ones, dropping some. The sample consists of 120,000 or so clones, about nine tenths of them appearing once. This specimen was peripheral blood, taken on day 0 of AZD1222 vaccination. The receptors were sampled from an adult in good health. Both conserved end residues are part of each CDR3. Fields, in order: CDR3 DNA, CDR3 protein, V gene, J gene, clone size, D gene. The D gene is left open where the match is weak. The size of a clone is reported for some rows only, either as once, few or many, or as a class for expanded clones.

TGTGCCAGCAGCGTAGTTTCAGCGGGAGGGCCATTCAATGAGCAGTTCTTC	CASSVVSAGGPFNEQFF	TRBV9	TRBJ2-1	NA	TRBD2
TGTGCCAGCAGCTTAGCGGGGGCAACTAATGAAAAACTGTTTTTT	CASSLAGATNEKLFF	TRBV7-9	TRBJ1-4	NA	NA
TGTGCCAGTAGTTTAACAGGGGTGAATGGCTACACCTTC	CASSLTGVNGYTF	TRBV19	TRBJ1-2	NA	TRBD1
TGCGCCAGCAGCCGAAACTTTGGGGAAGGGGCATACTATGGCTACACCTTC	CASSRNFGEGAYYGYTF	TRBV4-1	TRBJ1-2	NA	NA
TGCGCCAGCAGCCAAGGGAAGGGTGCCGAGACCCAGTACTTC	CASSQGKGAETQYF	TRBV4-1	TRBJ2-5	NA	NA
TGTGCCAGCAGCTTGTTAACAGGGGCTGAAAGCACTGAAGCTTTCTTT	CASSLLTGAESTEAFF	TRBV5-7	TRBJ1-1	NA	TRBD1
TGTGCCAGCAGCAAACGTGGGCTCCCGAAACCCGGAAACACCATATATTTT	CASSKRGLPKPGNTIYF	TRBV21-1	TRBJ1-3	many	NA
TGTGCTAGTGGTTTTCTACGTCATGAAGCTTTCTTT	CASGFLRHEAFF	TRBV12-5	TRBJ1-1	NA	NA
TGTGCCAGCAGCCAATTTGGACAGGTGAACACTGAAGCTTTCTTT	CASSQFGQVNTEAFF	TRBV14	TRBJ1-1	NA	TRBD1
TGTGCCACCAGTCCAGGGAGTCGGTTTGGCTACACCTTC	CATSPGSRFGYTF	TRBV24-1	TRBJ1-2	once	NA
TGTGCCAGCAGCTTAAATCTGGGGGACACCATATATTTT	CASSLNLGDTIYF	TRBV11-2	TRBJ1-3	once	NA
TGTGCCAGCAGCTTAGGGGGTTTCTCTAGCGGGGACTACGAGCAGTACTTC	CASSLGGFSSGDYEQYF	TRBV11-3	TRBJ2-7	NA	TRBD2
TGTGCCAGCAGCTTAGTTACCGGGGAGACCCAGTACTTC	CASSLVTGETQYF	TRBV7-9	TRBJ2-5	NA	NA
TGTGCCAGCAGCCAACCGGACGGGGAAGACGAGCAGTACTTC	CASSQPDGEDEQYF	TRBV3-1/TRBV3-2	TRBJ2-7	NA	NA
TGTGCCAGCAGCACCGAACAGGGTTTGTATGGCTACACCTTC	CASSTEQGLYGYTF	TRBV5-5	TRBJ1-2	NA	NA
TGTGCCACCAGCATCGGAGTGGGGAGGGGGCAGAATCAGCCCCAGCATTTT	CATSIGVGRGQNQPQHF	TRBV15	TRBJ1-5	NA	TRBD1
TGTGCCAGCAGTCGCCAACGACGGACAGGGACCGCCTACGAGCAGTACTTC	CASSRQRRTGTAYEQYF	TRBV28	TRBJ2-7	NA	TRBD1
TGTGCCAGTAGTATAGGGGCCCCGGGCACTGAAGCTTTCTTT	CASSIGAPGTEAFF	TRBV19	TRBJ1-1	NA	NA
TGTGCCAGCAGCCAAGAACGGGGGACGTCTGGAAACACCATATATTTT	CASSQERGTSGNTIYF	TRBV4-2	TRBJ1-3	once	NA
TGTGCCAGCAGCCCCGTTTTAAGAGGGGTGGGCACTGAAGCTTTCTTT	CASSPVLRGVGTEAFF	TRBV11-1	TRBJ1-1	NA	NA
TGCAGCGTTGAAGCCGGACACATGAACACTGAAGCTTTCTTT	CSVEAGHMNTEAFF	TRBV29-1	TRBJ1-1	once	NA